This T cell receptor (beta chain) was recovered during a study of T cell changes during pregnancy in multiple sclerosis (dated by TCRdb to the late 2010s). Turning to the overall study: Changes in the T cell repertoire over the course of pregnancy were examined in this study in women with multiple sclerosis.

With regard to this clone: Its recognized antigen is unknown. No base quality values were provided; no much bigger clone lies one nucleotide off.

Including the terminal cysteine and phenylalanine, the CDR3 comprises 15 residues. Only the CDR3 part of the read is kept: 45 bases, read in frame from the first base. The germline V gene yields SGHTA for CDR1 and FQGTGA for CDR2. V and J are trimmed by 4 bases and 6 bases, and the gene matches miss 2 bases of the junction. Library preparation used the immunoSEQ multiplex PCR assay. TCRdb retrieved this table from immuneACCESS and kept in-frame rearrangements only. Not all clones are present; in checked studies, unresolved V genes account for under half, and no reason is known for the remainder. The sample profile shows about 68,000 clones; roughly nine tenths of them were found once. The ten largest clones capture 1.1% to 1.5% of the sample.

This clonotype originated in a female donor in good health, enrolled as a control in a pregnancy study. This chain is built from TRBV7-3 and TRBJ2-2; 13 bases in between match TRBD2. The specimen was peripheral blood, collected in the second trimester of pregnancy. The CDR3 corresponds to CASSSGLAGPGELFF. The DNA is TGTGCCAGCAGCTCGGGACTAGCGGGACCCGGGGAGCTGTTTTTT.